The 31 T cell receptor beta chains below were found in one sample sequenced in a study of T cells in Graves' hyperthyroidism and ophthalmopathy (dated by TCRdb to about 2019). The method was multiplex PCR. Sequencing instrument: Illumina HiSeq 2000. The TCR beta CDR3 regions were amplified from RNA transcripts. A first-round RT-PCR of the TCR CDR3 used the HTBI primer set with the Qiagen OneStep RT-PCR kit. Through fastp at Q25 and MiXCR, TCRdb rebuilt clones from the public reads, retaining in-frame beta chains. Merged by CDR3 protein, the rows form single entries marked with the most common genes and DNA. This sample comprises over 300,000 distinct CDR3 sequences, approximately 15% of them detected only once. Approximately 9.9% of the sample belongs to the ten largest clones. Input material: blood. The receptors originated from a woman aged 60-75 years with Graves' hyperthyroidism.

In this sample, this clonotype turned up many times. The chain has TRBV4-2 and TRBJ2-5; TRBD2 matches 8 bases. The CDR3 is made up of 15 amino acids. The ends lost 0 bases at V and 4 bases at J; junction bases unmatched: 4. Germline V gene lookup returns CDR1 LGHNA and CDR2 YNFKEQ. The CDR3 reads CASSQDGLAGETQYF. The CDR3 DNA reads TGTGCCAGCAGCCAAGATGGGCTAGCGGGAGAGACCCAGTACTTC.

This clonotype was seen ten or more times. The V and J genes are TRBV7-9 and TRBJ2-1; weak D call: TRBD1 (5 bases). The CDR3 extends over 14 amino acids. V lost 5 bases, J lost 4 bases, and 12 bases lay in between. Germline assignment: CDR1 SEHNR and CDR2 FQNEAQ (reference sequence). For the CDR3, the DNA is TGTGCCAGCAGCCCCCGACAGACGTACAATGAGCAGTTCTTC. It encodes CASSPRQTYNEQFF.

The chain has TRBV24-1 and TRBJ2-1; 14 bases align to TRBD2. The germline V gene encodes CDR1 KGHDR and CDR2 SFDVKD. V lost 4 bases and J lost 9; bases outside the gene matches: 7. There are 16 residues in the CDR3. The CDR3 spells CATSEGGTSGRGEQFF. CDR3 sequence (DNA): TGTGCCACCAGTGAGGGGGGGACTAGCGGGAGAGGTGAGCAGTTCTTC.

This clonotype has a count of ten or more. The rearrangement joins TRBV3-1 to TRBJ2-3, with D perhaps TRBD2 (6 bases). V was pared by 1 base and J by 1 base, with 12 bases between. This CDR3 spans 16 amino acids. The germline V gene encodes CDR1 LGHDT and CDR2 YNNKEL (reference sequence). In DNA, the CDR3 is TGTGCCAGCAGCCAAGCGGCCGGGAGTGGCACAGATACGCAGTATTTT. It codes for CASSQAAGSGTDTQYF.

There are many counts of this clonotype. The chain is built from TRBV27 and TRBJ2-3; TRBD2 aligns across 7 bases. This CDR3 is built from 19 residues. Germline values: CDR1 MNHEY, CDR2 SMNVEV (reference sequence). V lost 5 bases to trimming and J lost 6 bases; unmatched junction nucleotides: 23. The DNA for the CDR3 is TGTGCCAGCAGTCCCCAATATGTGGGAGGGCCCTTGAGAACGGATACGCAGTATTTT. Its protein product is CASSPQYVGGPLRTDTQYF.

This clonotype appeared many times. J is TRBJ2-7 and V is TRBV11-3; a weak D match, TRBD2 (6 bases). Germline CDR1 SGHNT, CDR2 YENEEA. Trimming shortened V by 4 bases and J by 0 bases, and 16 bases separated the two germline ends. The CDR3 is 16 residues long. The CDR3, as DNA: TGTGCCAGCAGCTGGGGAGGCAGGCCAAGCTCCTACGAGCAGTACTTC. This sequence encodes CASSWGGRPSSYEQYF.

This clonotype was seen repeatedly, ten times or more. This rearrangement joins TRBV28 to TRBJ2-5; 7 nucleotides align to TRBD2. The CDR3 spans 14 residues. V shed 5 bases and J 3 bases; nucleotides not matched to a gene: 6. Germline V CDR1 and CDR2: MDHEN, SYDVKM. CDR3 sequence reads: CASSRDYNEETQYF. The CDR3 region has the DNA TGTGCCAGCAGTCGGGACTACAATGAAGAGACCCAGTACTTC. The full variable domain, its missing parts supplied by reference TRBV28 and TRBJ2-5, is DVKVTQSSRYLVKRTGEKVFLECVQDMDHENMFWYRQDPGLGLRLIYFSYDVKMKEKGDIPEGYSVSREKKERFSLILESASTNQTSMYLCASSRDYNEETQYFGPGTRLLVL.

In this sample, this clonotype turned up many times. The chain couples TRBV28 to TRBJ2-1, with 13 bases aligning to TRBD2. J lost 11 bases, V lost 7 bases, and 8 bases had no gene match. The CDR3 extends over 14 amino acids. Looked up from germline, CDR1 is MDHEN and CDR2 is SYDVKM. CDR3 residues: CASIRTSGGSKQFF. The CDR3 nucleotides are TGTGCCAGCATTCGGACTAGCGGGGGTTCAAAGCAGTTCTTC.

The table lists this clonotype with many counts. The chain is built from TRBV20-1 and TRBJ2-1; TRBD2 matches 14 bases. The germline CDR1 and CDR2 sequences are DFQATT and SNEGSKA (reference sequence). This CDR3 contains 14 residues. The J segment lost 7 bases and the V segment lost 1 base, leaving 0 bases of the junction unmatched. DNA of the CDR3: TGCAGTGCTAGAGGGACTAGCGGGAGGAATGAGCAGTTCTTC. This sequence encodes CSARGTSGRNEQFF.

Many counts were recorded for this clonotype. The chain couples TRBV18 to TRBJ1-4, with D unclear. Germline V gene sequence: CDR1 KGHSH, CDR2 LQKENI. Trimming shortened V by 3 bases and J by 7 bases, and 12 bases separated the two germline ends. The CDR3 runs 14 residues. The CDR3 sequence is CASSPETRGEKLFF. CDR3 bases: TGTGCCAGCTCACCCGAAACACGCGGTGAAAAACTGTTTTTT. Drawing the rest from reference TRBV18 and TRBJ1-4, the complete variable domain is NAGVMQNPRHLVRRRGQEARLRCSPMKGHSHVYWYRQLPEEGLKFMVYLQKENIIDESGMPKERFSAEFPKEGPSILRIQQVVRGDSAAYFCASSPETRGEKLFFGSGTQLSVL.

The chain is built from TRBV12-3 or TRBV12-4 and TRBJ2-1; D is possibly TRBD1 (5 bases). The CDR3 length is 15 residues. V dropped 1 base and J dropped 3 bases, with 10 bases sitting between them. Written as DNA, the CDR3 is TGTGCCAGCAGTTTAGGGCAGGGAAACTACAATGAGCAGTTCTTC. It is translated as CASSLGQGNYNEQFF.

This clonotype was observed at least ten times. The chain's CDR3 is CASSRRNFVYEQYF. CDR3 coding DNA: TGTGCCAGCAGCCGCAGGAATTTCGTCTACGAGCAGTACTTC. V is TRBV6-1 and J is TRBJ2-7; D ambiguous. The V gene's germline CDR1 is MNHNS and CDR2 SASEGT. The length of the CDR3 is 14 residues. V was clipped by 6 bases and J by 3 bases, with 15 bases between them.

This clonotype was seen ten or more times. The rearrangement joins TRBV12-3 or TRBV12-4 to TRBJ2-7; 9 nucleotides line up with TRBD1. The CDR3 consists of 15 residues. V shed 3 bases and J 0 bases; nucleotides not matched to a gene: 3. CDR3 region: CASSFRDRASYEQYF. The CDR3 nucleotides are TGTGCCAGCAGTTTCAGGGACAGGGCCTCCTACGAGCAGTACTTC.

This clonotype was observed many times. The CDR3 here is CASSPQLGGTDTQYF. In nucleotides, the CDR3 is TGTGCCAGCTCACCACAACTAGGGGGCACAGATACGCAGTATTTT. V is TRBV18 and J is TRBJ2-3; D might be TRBD1 or TRBD2, each matching 5 bases. CDR1 KGHSH and CDR2 LQKENI come from the germline V gene. CDR3 length: 15 residues. V lost 1 base to trimming and J lost 1 base, with 9 bases between them.

This clonotype was detected ten times or more. This chain connects TRBV13 to TRBJ1-2; D might be TRBD1 (5 bases). V lost 5 bases, J lost 2 bases, and 9 bases lay in between. The CDR3 spans 13 residues. CDR1 is PRHDT and CDR2 is FYEKMQ in the germline V gene (reference sequence). The CDR3, as DNA: TGTGCCAGCAGCGCCCGACAGAACTATGGCTACACCTTC. Protein product: CASSARQNYGYTF.

This clonotype was observed at least ten times. The chain is built from TRBV9 and TRBJ2-3; 10 positions agree with TRBD2. The germline V gene encodes CDR1 SGDLS and CDR2 YYNGEE. The CDR3 loop spans 17 amino acids. The trim removed 0 bases at V and 0 bases at J, leaving 4 bases unmatched. The CDR3 here is CASSVGTSGRSTDTQYF. The CDR3 coding sequence is TGTGCCAGCAGCGTAGGGACTAGCGGACGAAGCACAGATACGCAGTATTTT.

The table lists this clonotype with a few counts. The rearrangement joins TRBV2 to TRBJ1-4; 10 nucleotides line up with TRBD1. V lost 7 bases and J lost 8; bases outside the gene matches: 10. Germline assignment: CDR1 SNHLY and CDR2 FYNNEI. CDR3 length equals 15 residues. CDR3 in amino acids: CASNPDRGLREKLFF. DNA for the CDR3: TGTGCCAGCAACCCCGACAGGGGGCTTAGAGAAAAACTGTTTTTT.

This clonotype was seen ten or more times. DNA of the CDR3: TGTGCCAGCAGCCGGGACAGGGGGTCCTACGAGCAGTACTTC. This codes for CASSRDRGSYEQYF. The chain couples TRBV3-1 to TRBJ2-7; 11 nucleotides align to TRBD1. This CDR3 has 14 residues. Germline-derived CDR1 and CDR2 are LGHDT and YNNKEL (reference sequence). V lost 4 bases to trimming and J lost 1 base; unmatched junction nucleotides: 0.

The J gene is TRBJ2-5, the V gene TRBV6-5; D unclear. V shed 0 bases and J shed 1 base, with 12 bases lying between them. The germline gives CDR1 MNHEY, CDR2 SVGAGI. The CDR3 covers 16 residues. CDR3 sequence reads: CASSYSRNRPQETQYF. The CDR3, as DNA: TGTGCCAGCAGTTACTCTAGGAACCGACCCCAAGAGACCCAGTACTTC.

This clonotype has more than one count but fewer than ten. The V and J genes are TRBV20-1 and TRBJ2-5; 8 bases match TRBD2. The CDR3 spans 16 residues. Germline assignment: CDR1 DFQATT and CDR2 SNEGSKA (reference sequence). J lost 4 bases, V lost 0 bases, and 10 bases had no gene match. In DNA form, the CDR3 reads TGCAGTGCTAGAGAGAGGGCGAGCGGGAGAAGAGAGACCCAGTACTTC. Its protein product is CSARERASGRRETQYF.

This clonotype was counted a few times. The chain couples TRBV5-1 to TRBJ1-1; a possible D gene is TRBD1 (5 bases). Germline CDR1 and CDR2: SGHRS and YFSETQ. V was cut by 0 bases and J by 6 bases, with 6 bases left in between. The CDR3 loop spans 12 amino acids. The chain's CDR3 is CASSLGQSEAFF. CDR3 nucleotide sequence: TGCGCCAGCAGCTTGGGACAGTCTGAAGCTTTCTTT.

In its sample, this clonotype was seen many times. This rearrangement joins TRBV3-1 to TRBJ2-3, with D tentatively TRBD2 (6 bases). CDR3 size: 14 residues. Germline CDR1 LGHDT, CDR2 YNNKEL (reference sequence). V lost 4 bases and J lost 3, with 11 bases in between. CDR3 DNA sequence: TGTGCCAGCAGCCTGAAAAGCGGGACAGATACGCAGTATTTT. As protein: CASSLKSGTDTQYF.

The CDR3 loop reads CASRIRGQGGTGELFF. CDR3 bases: TGTGCCAGCAGGATTAGAGGGCAGGGAGGCACCGGGGAGCTGTTTTTT. This chain links TRBV12-3 or TRBV12-4 with TRBJ2-2; tentatively, D is TRBD2 (6 bases). The CDR3 extends over 16 amino acids. V lost 6 bases and J lost 4, with 18 bases in between.

This clonotype has ten or more counts. The chain is built from TRBV11-3 and TRBJ2-1; TRBD2 matches 9 bases. The CDR3 spans 17 residues. The junction had 8 bases not matched to a gene; V was cut back by 1 base and J by 4 bases. Germline assignment: CDR1 SGHNT and CDR2 YENEEA. CDR3 sequence reads: CASSLGELAGAYNEQFF. The CDR3 bases are TGTGCCAGCAGCTTAGGAGAGTTAGCGGGAGCGTACAATGAGCAGTTCTTC.

This clonotype was detected ten times or more. V usage is TRBV27 and J usage is TRBJ1-5; D is uncertain. From germline, CDR1 is MNHEY and CDR2 SMNVEV (reference sequence). V was clipped by 10 bases and J by 2 bases, with 24 bases between them. The CDR3 has 17 residues. Here the CDR3 DNA reads TGTGCCACTTCACCCGGCCTAGCTCTAGGAGGCAATCAGCCCCAGCATTTT. Translating gives CATSPGLALGGNQPQHF.

This clonotype was detected many times. The V and J genes are TRBV2 and TRBJ1-1, with 9 bases fitting TRBD1. CDR1 and CDR2 (germline): SNHLY, FYNNEI. This CDR3 has 16 residues. V lost 6 bases and J lost 0; bases outside the gene matches: 8. Here the CDR3 DNA reads TGTGCCAGCAGAGCCGGGACAGGGATGTTGAACACTGAAGCTTTCTTT. Its protein product is CASRAGTGMLNTEAFF.

Only a few counts were recorded for this clonotype. This sequence joins TRBV5-1 and TRBJ2-1; 7 positions match TRBD1. Germline CDR1 reads SGHRS; CDR2 reads YFSETQ. Trimming cost V 4 bases and J 7 bases; bases outside gene matches: 8. This CDR3 comprises 14 residues. The CDR3 nucleotides read TGCGCCAGCAGCGCCGGACAGGCTTGGAATGAGCAGTTCTTC. Translation gives CASSAGQAWNEQFF.

This clonotype was seen at least ten times. The V and J genes are TRBV9 and TRBJ2-3; 10 positions agree with TRBD2. CDR1 and CDR2 from the germline V gene are SGDLS and YYNGEE. This CDR3 comprises 16 residues. Trimming removed 4 bases from V and 4 bases from J; junction bases left unmatched: 9. The CDR3 reads CASSLSGTSDADTQYF. The DNA of the CDR3 is TGTGCCAGCAGCCTTTCCGGGACTAGCGATGCAGATACGCAGTATTTT.

Details on this clonotype: This may come from a read error, since a much larger clone is one base off. V usage is TRBV20-1 and J usage is TRBJ2-3; 10 bases are shared with TRBD1. CDR1 is DFQATT, CDR2 SNEGSKA, per germline (reference sequence). The CDR3 has 15 residues. Trimming removed 4 bases from V and 2 bases from J; junction bases left unmatched: 6. Here the CDR3 reads CSAKTGTGDTDTQYF. CDR3 coding DNA: TGCAGTGCTAAAACCGGGACAGGGGACACAGATACGCAGTATTTT.

The table lists this clonotype with many counts. This chain links TRBV29-1 with TRBJ1-5; weak D call: TRBD1 (5 bases). The CDR3 covers 14 residues. Trimming cost V 7 bases and J 2 bases, with 15 bases left between them. Germline-derived CDR1 and CDR2 are SQVTM and ANQGSEA. The CDR3 sequence is CSARQTGGNQPQHF. As DNA, the CDR3 is TGCAGCGCGCGGCAAACGGGGGGCAATCAGCCCCAGCATTTT.

J is TRBJ2-1 and V is TRBV11-2; 7 bases match TRBD1. The CDR3 runs to 14 residues. The germline gives CDR1 SGHAT, CDR2 FQNNGV. V lost 5 bases, J lost 9 bases, and 10 bases stayed unmatched. CDR3 sequence (DNA): TGTGCCAGCAGCCCGTTGAGAGGGGGCGGTGAGCAGTTCTTC. This encodes CASSPLRGGGEQFF.